Shown below are 5 T cell receptor beta chains from a single sample sequenced in a study of shared T cell receptors in the human thymus. This table comes from immunoSEQ multiplex PCR, and its TCRdb copy is limited to in-frame clones, with some not included. The table includes hundreds of thousands of clones, approximately 90% detected once. These data are also associated with another study on human thymus T cells.

Source material: thymocytes. The receptor set was obtained from a boy younger than two with a congenital heart defect.

The genes are TRBV10-1 and TRBJ2-7; the match to TRBD2 covers 13 bases. V was clipped by 3 bases and J by 0 bases; unmatched bases: 11. In germline, CDR1 is WNHNN, CDR2 SYGVQD (reference sequence). CDR3 length: 19 residues. The CDR3 region is CASSERGGTSGTSSYEQYF. Written as DNA, the CDR3 is TGCGCCAGCAGTGAACGGGGGGGGACTAGCGGGACTAGCTCCTACGAGCAGTACTTC.

The chain has TRBV27 and TRBJ1-5, with D unresolved. This CDR3 spans 13 amino acids. V gave up 4 bases and J gave up 4 bases, with 8 bases separating them. Looked up from germline, CDR1 is MNHEY and CDR2 is SMNVEV (reference sequence). The CDR3 DNA reads TGTGCCAGCAGTTCTGGCGGAAATCAGCCCCAGCATTTT. Its protein is CASSSGGNQPQHF.

The chain joins TRBV4-2 to TRBJ2-4, with D maybe TRBD2 (5 bases). CDR1 and CDR2 from the germline V gene are LGHNA and YNFKEQ. V lost 1 base, J lost 0 bases, and 13 bases lay in between. This CDR3 has 17 amino acids. The CDR3 loop reads CASSQVRAEGAKNIQYF. The CDR3 DNA sequence: TGTGCCAGCAGCCAAGTGCGGGCGGAAGGAGCCAAAAACATTCAGTACTTC.

This rearrangement joins TRBV10-3 to TRBJ1-5, with D unclear. Germline V gene sequence: CDR1 ENHRY, CDR2 SYGVKD. This CDR3 spans 15 amino acids. Trimming removed 0 bases from V and 0 bases from J, with 6 bases in between. In nucleotides, the CDR3 is TGTGCCATCAGTGAGTCATTCAGTAGCAATCAGCCCCAGCATTTT. Amino acid sequence: CAISESFSSNQPQHF.

The rearrangement links TRBV18 to TRBJ2-7; 9 positions agree with TRBD1. The CDR3 sequence is 16 residues long. The trim removed 3 bases at V and 3 bases at J, leaving 9 bases unmatched. Germline values: CDR1 KGHSH, CDR2 LQKENI. The CDR3 DNA reads TGTGCCAGCTCACCGGGGTACGGGACAGGGCTCTACGAGCAGTACTTC. Translating gives CASSPGYGTGLYEQYF.